This TCR beta chain is drawn from a study of tumour-infiltrating T cells in Burkitt lymphoma (dated by TCRdb to the early 2020s). General notes on the study: TCR repertoire data were compared against clinical outcome, and productive clonality predicted overall survival and progression-free survival independently of established prognostic factors such as age at diagnosis.

A note on this clone: It lacks a known antigen. Base qualities were left out, and no much larger clone turns up one base away.

Libraries were prepared through the immunoSEQ multiplex PCR assay. Here the immuneACCESS table is served through TCRdb, limited to in-frame sequences with V and J called. Missing clones are a known gap in these copies; in checked studies unresolved V genes cover under half, and the rest lacks a known reason. In this sample the table shows about 10,000 clones, roughly 60% of which occur a single time. The top ten hold less than 6% of the sample. The CDR3 contains 15 residues, cysteine and phenylalanine counted. Only CDR3 DNA remains: 45 bases, in frame from the first base. In the germline V gene, CDR1 corresponds to SGHTA and CDR2 to FQGNSA. V lost 1 base and J lost 4 bases, and the count of bases not matched to a germline gene is 1.

In this chain, TRBV7-2 is recombined with TRBJ1-6; the junction holds 7 bases that match TRBD1. This clonotype originated in a human donor with diffuse large B-cell lymphoma. The specimen sequenced was tumor tissue. The CDR3 protein is CASSLGDSYNSPLHF. The bases read TGTGCCAGCAGCTTAGGGGACAGTTATAATTCACCCCTCCACTTT.